The clone carrying this T cell receptor (beta chain) was observed a handful of times. Antigen: not known. Library construction for TCR beta used iRepertoire HTBI primers and Arm-PCR of CDR3 regions. TCRdb used MiXCR to reprocess the multiplex PCR reads, holding one entry per CDR3 protein. The table records about 310,000 distinct CDR3 sequences, 22% of them present only once. This sample was included in a study of regulatory T cells in long-lasting Graves disease. Across the study: Disease was considered persistent Graves' disease after over 5 years of antithyroid drugs (with positive TSH receptor antibodies).

Overall study results and limits: TRBV28 was favored in persistent disease, as were TRBJ1-2 and TRBJ2-5.

The time point was: persistent/refractory GD, antithyroid drugs over 5 years with positive TRAb. PBMC RNA was the source of the TCR library. This CDR3 region has 13 residues. The V gene's germline CDR1 is SQVTM and CDR2 ANQGSEA. The V gene lost 3 bases and the J gene lost 3 bases, with 11 bases spanning the gap. The genes are TRBV29-1 and TRBJ2-5; D is unclear. The material was peripheral blood mononuclear cells (PBMCs), obtained when the disease was refractory, from a patient treated with antithyroid drugs. The sequence came from a female donor with Graves disease. The CDR3: CSVEVGRKETQYF. CDR3 DNA: TGCAGCGTTGAGGTTGGCAGGAAAGAGACCCAGTACTTC.